This record looks at one T cell receptor (beta chain) sequence and its context. The CDR3 sequence is 18 residues long. The data were produced by immunoSEQ multiplex PCR, yet TCRdb's version contains in-frame clones alone and is incomplete. In the table there are about 1 million clones, about 75% of which are singletons. This entry comes from a study of shared clonotypes between healthy human individuals. This rearrangement joins TRBV1 to TRBJ2-3; TRBD2 is the table's D call, not checked against the DNA. TRBV1 is marked as a pseudogene. The sample was memory CD4+ T cells sorted from blood. Subset given: CD45RA-negative fraction. This clonotype was sampled from a man aged 18-30 years in good health. The CDR3 nucleotides read TGCACCAGCAGCCAACCCCCGGAGGGGGGGGAAGACACAGATACGCAGTATTTT. This translates into CTSSQPPEGGEDTDTQYF.